Reported below is one T cell receptor beta chain. Antigen: not known. The data belong to a study of CD8 T cells in ankylosing spondylitis. MiXCR was run by TCRdb on the 5' RACE reads, yielding one entry per CDR3 protein. This sample yields 150,000 to 200,000 distinct CDR3 sequences, of which around a sixth are seen a single time; about 4.3% belongs to the top ten. The germline V gene has CDR1 SEHNR and CDR2 FQNEAQ (reference sequence). V lost 5 bases and J lost 3; bases outside the gene matches: 6. The length of the CDR3 is 16 residues. General study findings and limits: Some motif variants were previously reported in reactive arthritis synovial fluid and blood. Researchers reportedly found disease-linked clones significantly enriched in matched ankylosing spondylitis synovial fluid.

V is TRBV7-9 and J is TRBJ2-1, with 11 bases fitting TRBD2. The source is a male donor under 30 with ankylosing spondylitis or in good health (not recorded which). Material: blood, either unsorted or a sorted T cell fraction (not recorded which). In DNA, the CDR3 is TGTGCCAGCAGCCCGTCAGGGACTAGCGGCTACAATGAGCAGTTCTTC. It yields the protein CASSPSGTSGYNEQFF.